One T cell receptor (beta chain) is described in this entry. Its antigen is unknown. Each CDR3 protein gets one entry after TCRdb re-called the 5' RACE reads with MiXCR. Altogether roughly 470,000 distinct CDR3 sequences are present, more than 13% being singletons, with the ten largest covering 0.98%. From germline, CDR1 is MNHEY and CDR2 SVGEGT. This CDR3 spans 13 amino acids. V lost 10 bases and J lost 0, with 12 bases in between. This entry is derived from a study of identical twins. Study-wide points: Invariant MAIT and iNKT cells are populations that could partly confound zero-insertion analyses. When twins shared out-of-frame alpha sequences, those sequences had excess low generation probability.

The same data also contributed to another study, on yellow fever vaccine responses in identical twins.

The clonotype originates from a woman in her late teens or twenties in good health. The chain links TRBV6-2 or TRBV6-3 to TRBJ1-1, with D possibly being TRBD1 (6 bases). Input material: CD4+ T cells sorted from blood. For the CDR3, the DNA is TGTGCCACCTCGGGGGGCATGAACACTGAAGCTTTCTTT. Encoded protein: CATSGGMNTEAFF.